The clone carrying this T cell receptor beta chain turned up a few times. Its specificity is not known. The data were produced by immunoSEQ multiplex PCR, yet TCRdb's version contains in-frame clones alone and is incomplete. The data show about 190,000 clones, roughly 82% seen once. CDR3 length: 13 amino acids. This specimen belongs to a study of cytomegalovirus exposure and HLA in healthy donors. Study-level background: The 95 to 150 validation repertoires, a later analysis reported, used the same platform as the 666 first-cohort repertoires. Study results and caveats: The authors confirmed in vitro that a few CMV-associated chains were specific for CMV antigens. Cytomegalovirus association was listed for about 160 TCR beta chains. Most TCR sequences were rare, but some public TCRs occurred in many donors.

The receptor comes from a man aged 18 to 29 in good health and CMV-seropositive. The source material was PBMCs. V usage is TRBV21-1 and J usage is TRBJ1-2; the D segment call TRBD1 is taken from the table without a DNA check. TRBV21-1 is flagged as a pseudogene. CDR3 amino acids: CASKDRGNYGYTF. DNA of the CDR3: TGTGCCAGCAAGGACAGAGGAAACTATGGCTACACCTTC.